This passage covers 26 T cell receptor beta chains from one sample sequenced in a study of shared clonotypes between healthy human individuals. Measured with immunoSEQ multiplex PCR; TCRdb has only the in-frame clones, and not every one. The sample records some 1,400,000 clones, over 95% being singletons. The sample was naive CD4+ T cells sorted from blood. Subset in this sample: CD45RA+ positively selected. Receptors were obtained from a young man in good health.

The chain uses TRBV19 and TRBJ2-2; 9 bases are shared with TRBD1. In germline, CDR1 is LNHDA, CDR2 SQIVND (reference sequence). The J segment lost 7 bases and the V segment lost 3 bases, leaving 12 bases of the junction unmatched. This CDR3 is 17 amino acids long. CDR3 DNA: TGTGCCAGTAGTATCACTGCCGGGACAGGGATCGGCGGGGAGCTGTTTTTT. Residues: CASSITAGTGIGGELFF.

The rearrangement joins TRBV7-9 to TRBJ2-3, with D perhaps TRBD2 (6 bases). The CDR3 spans 14 residues. Trimming took off 5 bases at V and 0 bases at J, with 9 bases between the two ends. Looked up from germline, CDR1 is SEHNR and CDR2 is FQNEAQ (reference sequence). The CDR3 region has the DNA TGTGCCAGCAGCCGGGACTGGAGCACAGATACGCAGTATTTT. This encodes CASSRDWSTDTQYF.

CDR3 DNA sequence: TGCGCCAGCAGGATTTTAGAGAGCGACGGGTCTGGGAGGCCCCCCTACGAGCAGTACTTC. Translating it yields CASRILESDGSGRPPYEQYF. The rearrangement joins TRBV4-3 to TRBJ2-5; possibly TRBD2 for D (6 bases). Near its end, the DNA agrees better with TRBJ2-7, so the J call may be wrong. This CDR3 spans 20 amino acids. Germline values: CDR1 LGHNA, CDR2 YSLEER.

This chain links TRBV19 with TRBJ2-3, with 7 positions matching TRBD1. Germline V CDR1 and CDR2: LNHDA, SQIVND (reference sequence). Trimming removed 5 bases from V and 2 bases from J; junction bases left unmatched: 7. There are 15 residues in the CDR3. CDR3 nucleotide sequence: TGTGCCAGTAGTTCCGAGGGACAGCCCACAGATACGCAGTATTTT. As protein: CASSSEGQPTDTQYF.

This clone was observed once. The chain carries TRBV11-3 and TRBJ2-7, with 7 bases aligning to TRBD1. CDR3 size: 17 residues. Germline V gene sequence: CDR1 SGHNT, CDR2 YENEEA. The V and J ends lost 0 bases and 6 bases, in that order; junction bases with no gene match: 14. CDR3 in amino acids: CASSLDDPYQGVSEQYF. In DNA, the CDR3 is TGTGCCAGCAGCTTAGATGACCCCTATCAGGGGGTTAGCGAGCAGTACTTC.

The V call is TRBV30, the J call TRBJ2-1; 13 bases are shared with TRBD2. Looked up from germline, CDR1 is GTSNPN and CDR2 is SVGIG (reference sequence). Trimming at V came to 0 bases and at J to 7 bases, leaving 9 bases not matched to a gene. The CDR3 totals 17 residues. The chain's CDR3 is CAWSVHGLAGVSNEQFF. The CDR3 nucleotides are TGTGCCTGGAGTGTTCACGGACTAGCGGGAGTTTCAAATGAGCAGTTCTTC.

The chain has TRBV2 and TRBJ2-7, with D possibly TRBD1 on 5 matching bases. V was pared by 5 bases and J by 5 bases, with 13 bases between. Germline V gene sequence: CDR1 SNHLY, CDR2 FYNNEI. This CDR3 has 13 amino acids. The CDR3 coding sequence is TGTGCCAGCAGTCTATGGGGCGGACACGAGCAGTACTTC. This translates into CASSLWGGHEQYF.

The chain recombines TRBV28 with TRBJ1-3; D not resolved. Germline loops: CDR1 MDHEN, CDR2 SYDVKM. CDR3 size: 13 residues. V lost 2 bases, J lost 4 bases, and 6 bases lay in between. The DNA for the CDR3 is TGTGCCAGCAGTTTAAGAGGGGGAAACACCATATATTTT. Translation gives CASSLRGGNTIYF.

A remark on this clone: This CDR3 is also generated by other DNA sequences in the sample. This chain uses TRBV19 with TRBJ1-1, with D unresolved. The CDR3 has 14 amino acids. Trimming stripped 2 bases from V and 1 base from J, with 8 bases between. The germline gives CDR1 LNHDA, CDR2 SQIVND (reference sequence). CDR3 sequence: CASSIRWGNTEAFF. CDR3 sequence (DNA): TGTGCCAGTAGTATAAGGTGGGGGAACACTGAAGCTTTCTTT.

In this sample, this clone turned up once. This sequence joins TRBV19 and TRBJ2-2; 11 bases are shared with TRBD1. The CDR3 is 14 amino acids. Germline CDR1 LNHDA, CDR2 SQIVND (reference sequence). Trimming removed 6 bases from V and 7 bases from J; junction bases left unmatched: 4. CDR3 amino acids: CASRWTGGRGELFF. The CDR3 coding sequence is TGTGCCAGTAGGTGGACAGGGGGCCGCGGGGAGCTGTTTTTT.

The chain combines TRBV5-1 with TRBJ2-2; 8 bases map to TRBD1. The germline V gene has CDR1 SGHRS and CDR2 YFSETQ. Trimming cost V 5 bases and J 0 bases; bases outside gene matches: 3. The CDR3 contains 15 residues. The CDR3 loop is CASREDRANTGELFF. The CDR3 DNA sequence: TGCGCCAGCAGGGAGGACAGGGCGAACACCGGGGAGCTGTTTTTT.

The V call is TRBV15, the J call TRBJ2-3, with 8 bases fitting TRBD1. J was trimmed by 2 bases and V by 2 bases; bases with no gene match: 6. The CDR3 extends over 16 amino acids. Germline V gene sequence: CDR1 LNHNV, CDR2 YYDKDF (reference sequence). The DNA for the CDR3 is TGTGCCACCAGCAGAAGGACAGGGATCGCCACAGATACGCAGTATTTT. This gives the protein CATSRRTGIATDTQYF.

The chain couples TRBV27 to TRBJ1-1; perhaps TRBD1 as D (5 bases). The germline V and J ends were trimmed by 5 bases and 1 base, with 14 bases remaining between them. This CDR3 is 15 amino acids long. Germline V gives CDR1 MNHEY, CDR2 SMNVEV (reference sequence). The CDR3: CASSVLRGRNTEAFF. CDR3 DNA sequence: TGTGCCAGCAGTGTACTACGGGGACGGAACACTGAAGCTTTCTTT.

In its sample, this clone was seen once. The chain links TRBV7-5 to TRBJ2-3. TRBV7-5 is designated a pseudogene. This CDR3 has 17 residues. The CDR3 is CVRSSGSVWKLTDTQYF. The CDR3 DNA is TGTGTCAGAAGCTCCGGTTCGGTGTGGAAACTCACAGATACGCAGTATTTT.

The rearrangement links TRBV7-2 to TRBJ2-1; 11 positions match TRBD1. The CDR3 runs 15 residues. The germline gives CDR1 SGHTA, CDR2 FQGNSA. The V segment lost 4 bases and the J segment 4 bases; nucleotides outside the gene matches: 3. Here the CDR3 DNA reads TGTGCCAGCAGCTGGCGGGACAGGGGGTACAATGAGCAGTTCTTC. Translated: CASSWRDRGYNEQFF.

This chain connects TRBV30 to TRBJ1-1; D remains unclear. V was shortened by 2 bases and J by 1 base, with 8 bases between the two germline ends. This CDR3 comprises 13 residues. Germline assignment: CDR1 GTSNPN and CDR2 SVGIG (reference sequence). For the CDR3, the DNA is TGTGCCTGGAGTTATACGTGGAACACTGAAGCTTTCTTT. It specifies CAWSYTWNTEAFF.

J is TRBJ1-3 and V is TRBV5-1, with TRBD1 as a possible D gene (5 bases). The CDR3 is 16 amino acids. Germline V gene sequence: CDR1 SGHRS, CDR2 YFSETQ. Trimming left V 3 bases short and J 0 bases short, with 13 bases between. CDR3 sequence reads: CASSSQGPGSGNTIYF. The DNA of the CDR3 is TGCGCCAGCAGCTCTCAGGGCCCAGGCTCTGGAAACACCATATATTTT.

The chain links TRBV7-8 to TRBJ2-7; possibly TRBD1 or TRBD2 for D (5 bases each). This CDR3 is built from 13 residues. Trimming removed 4 bases at V and 3 bases at J, with 10 bases between. The germline V gene has CDR1 SGHVS and CDR2 FQNEAQ. CDR3: CASSWGRNYEQYF. The CDR3 nucleotides read TGTGCCAGCAGCTGGGGACGGAACTACGAGCAGTACTTC. Full variable domain (missing parts from reference TRBV7-8 and TRBJ2-7): GAGVSQSPRYKVAKRGQDVALRCDPISGHVSLFWYQQALGQGPEFLTYFQNEAQLDKSGLPSDRFFAERPEGSVSTLKIQRTQQEDSAVYLCASSWGRNYEQYFGPGTRLTVT.

This chain joins TRBV6-5 and TRBJ2-7, with D perhaps TRBD1 (6 bases). This CDR3 spans 13 amino acids. Germline CDR1 and CDR2: MNHEY and SVGAGI. With 6 bases removed from V and 4 bases from J, the gap between germline ends came to 13 bases. The CDR3 sequence: CASSTGHRYEQYF. As DNA, the CDR3 is TGTGCCAGCAGCACGGGACACAGATACGAGCAGTACTTC.

This clone was counted a few times. J is TRBJ2-1 and V is TRBV5-1; TRBD1 might be the D (6 bases). The CDR3 loop spans 13 amino acids. Trimming removed 4 bases at V and 7 bases at J, with 12 bases between. Per germline, CDR1 SGHRS and CDR2 YFSETQ. The CDR3 loop reads CASSLNRDNEQFF. In nucleotides, the CDR3 is TGCGCCAGCAGCCTTAACAGGGATAATGAGCAGTTCTTC.

Comment on this clone: This same CDR3 is encoded by further DNA sequences in the sample. The chain employs TRBV7-2 and TRBJ1-5; D call uncertain. This CDR3 has 13 amino acids. V shed 0 bases and J shed 3 bases, with 3 bases lying between them. Germline CDR1 SGHTA, CDR2 FQGNSA. This CDR3 reads CASSLAVNQPQHF. The CDR3 DNA reads as TGTGCCAGCAGCTTAGCAGTCAATCAGCCCCAGCATTTT.

This chain connects TRBV18 to TRBJ2-4; no clear D. CDR1 KGHSH and CDR2 LQKENI come from the germline V gene. Trimming left V 3 bases short and J 0 bases short, with 12 bases between. This CDR3 is 16 amino acids long. CDR3 DNA sequence: TGTGCCAGCTCACCCTCTTTAATTCTAGCCAAAAACATTCAGTACTTC. Translating gives CASSPSLILAKNIQYF.

The chain links TRBV5-8 to TRBJ1-2; 8 nucleotides agree with TRBD1. This CDR3 spans 16 amino acids. The J segment lost 3 bases and the V segment lost 3 bases, leaving 10 bases of the junction unmatched. Germline assignment: CDR1 SGHTS and CDR2 YDEGEE. CDR3 amino acids: CASSYNRGVFDYGYTF. The CDR3 nucleotides are TGTGCCAGCAGCTACAACAGGGGGGTTTTTGACTATGGCTACACCTTC.

The gene calls are TRBV6-5 and TRBJ2-3; D assignment may be TRBD1 or TRBD2 (5 bases each). CDR1 and CDR2 from the germline V gene are MNHEY and SVGAGI. V lost 7 bases and J 5 bases, leaving 16 bases between the germline ends. There are 14 residues in the CDR3. The CDR3 reads CASNEGLLGDTQYF. In nucleotides, the CDR3 is TGTGCCAGCAACGAGGGGCTTCTCGGAGATACGCAGTATTTT.

V gene TRBV5-4 combines with J gene TRBJ1-2; no reliable D call. CDR1 and CDR2 from the germline V gene are SGHNT and YYREEE (reference sequence). CDR3 length: 11 amino acids. With 4 bases removed from V and 8 bases from J, the gap between germline ends came to 9 bases. The CDR3 nucleotides are TGTGCCAGCAGCACACTCGGCGGCTACACCTTC. This gives the protein CASSTLGGYTF.

The chain combines TRBV28 with TRBJ2-3; D gene ambiguous. The CDR3 extends over 12 amino acids. V lost 2 bases and J 6 bases, leaving 6 bases between the germline ends. Per germline, CDR1 MDHEN and CDR2 SYDVKM. The CDR3 nucleotides are TGTGCCAGCAGTTTAGTAGGGGATACGCAGTATTTT. Protein: CASSLVGDTQYF.